This T cell receptor beta chain came from a study of PD-1 blockade in mismatch repair-deficient tumors. Study results and limitations: Rapid post-treatment expansion, then contraction, generally preceding radiologic response, marked tumor-resident clones.

Sequenced by immunoSEQ multiplex PCR; TCRdb stores in-frame clones only, minus some. The data contain approximately 50,000 clones, more than 75% of them seen just once; the ten biggest clones take up about 3.5%. V was pared by 8 bases and J by 4 bases, with 6 bases between. This CDR3 is built from 12 residues. Germline-derived CDR1 and CDR2 are KGHSH and LQKENI. PCR or immunohistochemistry showed mismatch repair deficiency in every enrolled patient. This clone occurred a few times. What it binds is not known. The clonotype comes from an adult with mismatch repair-deficient cancer. This material consisted of peripheral blood, taken 4 weeks after starting pembrolizumab. The V and J genes are TRBV18 and TRBJ2-6; D gene ambiguous. CDR3 DNA sequence: TGTGCCAGCCCGTCCGGGGCCAACGTCCTGACTTTC. Translating gives CASPSGANVLTF. Combining the CDR3 with reference TRBV18 and TRBJ2-6 gives the whole variable domain NAGVMQNPRHLVRRRGQEARLRCSPMKGHSHVYWYRQLPEEGLKFMVYLQKENIIDESGMPKERFSAEFPKEGPSILRIQQVVRGDSAAYFCASPSGANVLTFGAGSRLTVL.